Presented here are 29 T cell receptor beta chains from one specimen sequenced in a study of blood T cell repertoires in COVID-19. Libraries were prepared by immunoSEQ multiplex PCR; TCRdb keeps only in-frame clonotypes and omits some of them. The repertoire holds about 210,000 clones, with approximately 84% as singletons. The sample consisted of peripheral blood. The receptors were sampled from a woman in her forties or fifties with active or convalescent COVID-19.

The chain employs TRBV19 and TRBJ2-1, with TRBD1 identical over 11 bases. V lost 3 bases, J lost 3 bases, and 10 bases stayed unmatched. CDR3 length: 18 amino acids. Germline lookup yields CDR1 LNHDA and CDR2 SQIVND (reference sequence). The CDR3 nucleotides read TGTGCCAGTAGTATTCGGACAGGGGGCGCGAGAAACTACAATGAGCAGTTCTTC. It specifies CASSIRTGGARNYNEQFF.

The V call is TRBV29-1, the J call TRBJ1-1, with TRBD1 identical over 9 bases. The CDR3 loop spans 13 amino acids. Trimming cost V 7 bases and J 3 bases; bases outside gene matches: 6. CDR1 and CDR2 (germline): SQVTM, ANQGSEA. The CDR3 is CSGGTGRYTEAFF. The DNA for the CDR3 is TGCAGCGGAGGGACAGGGCGGTACACTGAAGCTTTCTTT.

V usage is TRBV7-2 and J usage is TRBJ1-1; tentatively, D is TRBD1 (5 bases). Trimming cost V 5 bases and J 2 bases, with 12 bases left between them. The V gene's germline CDR1 is SGHTA and CDR2 FQGNSA. CDR3 length: 14 amino acids. DNA of the CDR3: TGTGCCAGCAGCGTTTCGACAGTAAACACTGAAGCTTTCTTT. Translating gives CASSVSTVNTEAFF. Complete variable domain (other parts from reference TRBV7-2 and TRBJ1-1): GAGVSQSPSNKVTEKGKDVELRCDPISGHTALYWYRQSLGQGLEFLIYFQGNSAPDKSGLPSDRFSAERTGGSVSTLTIQRTQQEDSAVYLCASSVSTVNTEAFFGQGTRLTVV.

V and J are TRBV3-1 (or the pseudogene TRBV3-2) and TRBJ1-2; D remains ambiguous. V was pared by 1 base and J by 3 bases, with 9 bases between. Germline CDR1 and CDR2: LGHDT and YNNKEL (reference sequence). The CDR3 has 14 amino acids. In DNA, the CDR3 is TGTGCCAGCAGCCAAGGGCAGAGGGACTATGGCTACACCTTC. Its translation: CASSQGQRDYGYTF.

V gene TRBV28 combines with J gene TRBJ1-1; D may be TRBD1 (5 bases). Trimming shortened V by 5 bases and J by 0 bases, and 10 bases separated the two germline ends. The CDR3 loop spans 14 amino acids. Germline CDR1 reads MDHEN; CDR2 reads SYDVKM. For the CDR3, the DNA is TGTGCCAGCAGTGAGGCGGGGGTGAACACTGAAGCTTTCTTT. Protein product: CASSEAGVNTEAFF.

The chain carries TRBV7-8 and TRBJ2-7; 10 nucleotides align to TRBD1. From germline, CDR1 is SGHVS and CDR2 FQNEAQ. This CDR3 contains 15 residues. J lost 2 bases, V lost 0 bases, and 1 base had no gene match. CDR3: CASSLAGTGAYEQYV. The CDR3 nucleotides are TGTGCCAGCAGCTTAGCGGGGACAGGGGCCTACGAGCAGTACGTC.

The J gene is TRBJ2-2, the V gene TRBV10-2, with D unresolved. Germline V gene lookup returns CDR1 WSHSY and CDR2 SAAADI. This CDR3 region has 15 residues. The V end lost 3 bases, the J end lost 4 bases, and 12 bases lay between the germline ends. In DNA, the CDR3 is TGCGCCAGCAGTGATGTCAGCCCGGGCACCGGGGAGCTGTTTTTT. Protein sequence: CASSDVSPGTGELFF.

The rearrangement uses TRBV5-4 and TRBJ1-4, with D perhaps matching TRBD1 (5 bases). Trimming removed 0 bases from V and 4 bases from J, with 10 bases in between. Germline CDR1 and CDR2: SGHNT and YYREEE (reference sequence). This CDR3 comprises 15 residues. The CDR3 sequence: CASSLEGFGNEKLFF. The CDR3 DNA reads as TGTGCCAGCAGCTTGGAGGGGTTTGGTAATGAAAAACTGTTTTTT.

The chain recombines TRBV12-3 or TRBV12-4 with TRBJ1-2; the D gene is possibly TRBD1 (6 bases). V was shortened by 6 bases and J by 4 bases, with 12 bases between the two germline ends. The CDR3 totals 13 residues. CDR3 sequence (DNA): TGTGCCAGCAGCTTTGGACAGCTCTATGGCTACACCTTC. This codes for CASSFGQLYGYTF.

The rearrangement uses TRBV6-5 and TRBJ1-2; 7 positions match TRBD1. Looked up from germline, CDR1 is MNHEY and CDR2 is SVGAGI. J was trimmed by 7 bases and V by 3 bases; bases with no gene match: 5. This CDR3 comprises 13 residues. The CDR3 loop is CASSYGQASGYTF. In DNA form, the CDR3 reads TGTGCCAGCAGTTATGGACAGGCCTCTGGCTACACCTTC.

The chain uses TRBV5-1 and TRBJ2-1, with D perhaps TRBD2 (5 bases). This CDR3 has 16 amino acids. V lost 0 bases and J lost 0, with 10 bases in between. CDR1 is SGHRS and CDR2 is YFSETQ in the germline V gene. In DNA, the CDR3 is TGCGCCAGCAGCTTGGCTCCGGGGAGCTCCTACAATGAGCAGTTCTTC. This encodes CASSLAPGSSYNEQFF.

This rearrangement joins TRBV12-3 or TRBV12-4 to TRBJ1-1; 8 nucleotides match TRBD1. The CDR3 totals 13 residues. Unmatched junction bases numbered 13, after V lost 11 bases and J lost 8 bases. CDR3 sequence (DNA): TGTGCCGGGGGCTCCTTCGGACAGGGAGAAGCTTTCTTT. Translated: CAGGSFGQGEAFF.

The V call is TRBV29-1, the J call TRBJ2-1; weak D call: TRBD2 (6 bases). V lost 2 bases to trimming and J lost 2 bases, with 10 bases between them. This CDR3 has 14 residues. Germline values: CDR1 SQVTM, CDR2 ANQGSEA. CDR3 DNA sequence: TGCAGCGTTGAACGGAGGGCTGCCTACAATGAGCAGTTCTTC. Translated, it gives CSVERRAAYNEQFF.

The chain carries TRBV28 and TRBJ2-7; 10 nucleotides align to TRBD1. This CDR3 has 18 amino acids. Germline lookup yields CDR1 MDHEN and CDR2 SYDVKM. With V trimmed by 2 bases and J by 1 base, 11 bases remained unmatched. The CDR3 loop is CASSLPDRGRVRSYEQYF. The CDR3 DNA reads as TGTGCCAGCAGTTTACCAGACAGGGGGCGCGTAAGGTCCTACGAGCAGTACTTC.

CDR3 sequence (DNA): TGTGCCAGCAACCGGACAGGAACTAATGAAAAACTGTTTTTT. It is translated as CASNRTGTNEKLFF. The chain joins TRBV6-4 to TRBJ1-4, with 7 bases matching TRBD1. Germline loops: CDR1 MRHNA, CDR2 SNTAGT. V gave up 7 bases and J gave up 1 base; unmatched junction bases: 3. The CDR3 length is 14 residues.

The chain links TRBV7-2 to TRBJ2-6; D uncertain. Trimming stripped 5 bases from V and 0 bases from J, with 11 bases between. This CDR3 comprises 16 residues. The germline V gene encodes CDR1 SGHTA and CDR2 FQGNSA. CDR3 coding DNA: TGTGCCAGCAGCACCCGACCGGGCTCTGGGGCCAACGTCCTGACTTTC. This sequence encodes CASSTRPGSGANVLTF.

The chain has TRBV10-3 and TRBJ2-4, with D maybe TRBD2 (5 bases). V lost 4 bases and J lost 8, with 12 bases in between. Germline-derived CDR1 and CDR2 are ENHRY and SYGVKD. The CDR3 is 13 residues long. Written as DNA, the CDR3 is TGTGCCATCAGTGTCGGGGTGGTGGACATTCAGTACTTC. This sequence encodes CAISVGVVDIQYF.

The J gene is TRBJ2-5, the V gene TRBV4-1; a possible D gene is TRBD1 (5 bases). The CDR3 totals 15 residues. Per germline, CDR1 MGHRA and CDR2 YSYEKL. Trimming left V 4 bases short and J 0 bases short, with 12 bases between. CDR3: CASSRGSRDQETQYF. CDR3 DNA sequence: TGCGCCAGCAGCCGGGGCTCCAGGGACCAAGAGACCCAGTACTTC.

V is TRBV6-5 and J is TRBJ2-7; TRBD1 aligns across 8 bases. J gave up 1 base and V 6 bases, and 5 bases lay outside the gene matches. Germline V gene lookup returns CDR1 MNHEY and CDR2 SVGAGI. The length of the CDR3 is 14 residues. CDR3 sequence reads: CASRGTGGSYEQYV. CDR3 coding DNA: TGTGCCAGCAGAGGGACAGGCGGGTCCTACGAGCAGTACGTC.

This rearrangement joins TRBV6-2 or TRBV6-3 to TRBJ2-4; a weak D match, TRBD1 (5 bases). From germline, CDR1 is MNHEY and CDR2 SVGEGT. The ends were cut back, 0 bases at V and 6 bases at J, with 6 bases in the middle. There are 13 residues in the CDR3. Here the CDR3 reads CASSYSDRNIQYF. As DNA, the CDR3 is TGTGCCAGCAGTTACTCAGACAGAAACATTCAGTACTTC.

The V gene is TRBV7-3, the J gene TRBJ2-2; 11 nucleotides agree with TRBD1. This CDR3 is built from 16 residues. Germline trimming cut 2 bases from V and 4 bases from J; bases unmatched to any gene: 3. The germline gives CDR1 SGHTA, CDR2 FQGTGA. CDR3 nucleotides: TGTGCCAGCAGCTTATATGGGACAGGGGGCACCGGGGAGCTGTTTTTT. It specifies CASSLYGTGGTGELFF.

V gene TRBV9 combines with J gene TRBJ2-1, with D possibly being TRBD1 (6 bases). Germline V CDR1 and CDR2: SGDLS, YYNGEE. The CDR3 has 18 amino acids. The V end was cut by 3 bases, the J end by 0 bases, with 19 bases between. The CDR3, as DNA: TGTGCCAGCAGCGAGTGGGGAAATCAGGGGATCTCCTACAATGAGCAGTTCTTC. It yields the protein CASSEWGNQGISYNEQFF. Filled out from reference TRBV9 and TRBJ2-1, the complete variable domain reads DSGVTQTPKHLITATGQRVTLRCSPRSGDLSVYWYQQSLDQGLQFLIQYYNGEERAKGNILERFSAQQFPDLHSELNLSSLELGDSALYFCASSEWGNQGISYNEQFFGPGTRLTVL.

The chain recombines TRBV28 with TRBJ2-2, with 12 bases lining up with TRBD2. The CDR3 runs 16 residues. The germline V gene encodes CDR1 MDHEN and CDR2 SYDVKM. V shed 3 bases and J 4 bases; nucleotides not matched to a gene: 3. DNA for the CDR3: TGTGCCAGCAGTTTCCTAGCGGGAGGGAGCACCGGGGAGCTGTTTTTT. Translating gives CASSFLAGGSTGELFF. The variable domain in full, with the rest retrieved from reference TRBV28 and TRBJ2-2, is DVKVTQSSRYLVKRTGEKVFLECVQDMDHENMFWYRQDPGLGLRLIYFSYDVKMKEKGDIPEGYSVSREKKERFSLILESASTNQTSMYLCASSFLAGGSTGELFFGEGSRLTVL.

The chain recombines TRBV5-1 with TRBJ2-1; perhaps TRBD2 as D (5 bases). CDR3 length: 15 residues. The germline V gene encodes CDR1 SGHRS and CDR2 YFSETQ. Trimming stripped 2 bases from V and 6 bases from J, with 15 bases between. The CDR3 loop reads CASSLDGNLGNEQFF. CDR3 in DNA: TGCGCCAGCAGCTTAGACGGGAATTTGGGCAATGAGCAGTTCTTC. Combining the CDR3 with reference TRBV5-1 and TRBJ2-1 gives the whole variable domain KAGVTQTPRYLIKTRGQQVTLSCSPISGHRSVSWYQQTPGQGLQFLFEYFSETQRNKGNFPGRFSGRQFSNSRSEMNVSTLELGDSALYLCASSLDGNLGNEQFFGPGTRLTVL.

The chain is built from TRBV28 and TRBJ1-5, with no clear D. Deletions cut 7 bases from V and 1 base from J, with 8 bases between. From germline, CDR1 is MDHEN and CDR2 SYDVKM. The CDR3 consists of 13 residues. The CDR3 loop is CASMGRSNQPQHF. The CDR3 DNA is TGTGCCAGCATGGGGAGGAGCAATCAGCCCCAGCATTTT.

This chain joins TRBV7-9 and TRBJ2-5; no firm D call. CDR3 size: 14 residues. The germline gives CDR1 SEHNR, CDR2 FQNEAQ (reference sequence). Deletions cut 2 bases from V and 2 bases from J, with 9 bases between. The CDR3 coding sequence is TGTGCCAGCAGCTTAAGCGCCGGGCAAGAGACCCAGTACTTC. This gives the protein CASSLSAGQETQYF.

This clone has only one observation. V usage is TRBV6-5 and J usage is TRBJ2-7, with D maybe TRBD1 (6 bases). Germline loops: CDR1 MNHEY, CDR2 SVGAGI. The CDR3 runs 14 residues. The V and J ends lost 5 bases and 2 bases respectively, with 13 bases between them. CDR3 nucleotides: TGTGCCAGCAGTAGAACAGGGTTAGCCTACGAGCAGTACGTC. This codes for CASSRTGLAYEQYV.

The chain recombines TRBV6-5 with TRBJ2-2, with 7 bases aligning to TRBD1. Looked up from germline, CDR1 is MNHEY and CDR2 is SVGAGI. This CDR3 is built from 15 residues. The V and J ends lost 7 bases and 1 base, in that order; junction bases with no gene match: 6. Written as DNA, the CDR3 is TGTGCCAGCAAGGATAGGGGGCTGAACACCGGGGAGCTGTTTTTT. It codes for CASKDRGLNTGELFF.

The V and J genes are TRBV27 and TRBJ2-2, with 11 nucleotides matching TRBD2. The germline gives CDR1 MNHEY, CDR2 SMNVEV (reference sequence). The CDR3 is made up of 17 amino acids. The V and J ends lost 6 bases and 2 bases, in that order; junction bases with no gene match: 8. DNA of the CDR3: TGTGCCAGCAGACCAACGGGACTAGCGGTTAACACCGGGGAGCTGTTTTTT. It specifies CASRPTGLAVNTGELFF.